The sequence of this T cell receptor beta chain was determined in a study of CD8+CD57+ T cells in acquired aplastic anemia. Patients picked for sequencing had shown CD8+CD57+ cell expansion detected by flow cytometry. This clonotype appeared many times. From germline, CDR1 is LNHDA and CDR2 SQIVND (reference sequence). V was pared by 10 bases and J by 5 bases, with 15 bases between. The CDR3 runs 12 residues. Genomic DNA constituted the template upon which TCR beta VDJ and CDR3 profiling was performed. TCRdb analysed the reads with MiXCR anew, one entry per CDR3 protein. The sample gives 100,000 to 150,000 distinct CDR3 sequences, approximately 40% of which show up once; about 3% is in the top ten.

The receptor was derived from a human donor with aplastic anemia. Sequencing was carried out using sorted CD4+, CD8+, or CD8+CD57+ T cells (not recorded which) from PBMCs. The chain recombines TRBV19 with TRBJ2-7, with unresolved D. The CDR3 protein is CATSIPRHEQYV. The CDR3 nucleotides read TGTGCCACCTCCATTCCGCGGCACGAGCAGTACGTC.